Below, 6 T cell receptor beta chains from the same sample are listed, as sequenced in a study of neurological immune-mediated disorders. MiXCR, run by TCRdb on the 5' RACE reads, gives a single entry per CDR3 protein. The table has 60,000 to 85,000 distinct CDR3 sequences, roughly 4.5% seen once. Sample: PBMCs. These receptors all come from a woman between 65 and 79 years old with multiple sclerosis.

This clonotype was seen at least ten times. The J gene is TRBJ2-1, the V gene TRBV5-5; D ambiguous. Trimming removed 2 bases at V and 2 bases at J, with 20 bases between. There are 18 residues in the CDR3. In germline, CDR1 is SGHKS, CDR2 YYEKEE (reference sequence). The CDR3 protein is CASSLNPTSPLTYNEQFF. CDR3 sequence (DNA): TGTGCCAGCAGCTTAAACCCCACCAGCCCGCTGACCTACAATGAGCAGTTCTTC.

This clonotype was recorded at least ten times. The rearrangement uses TRBV5-1 and TRBJ2-7; 8 bases line up with TRBD2. Looked up from germline, CDR1 is SGHRS and CDR2 is YFSETQ. The CDR3 is 16 amino acids. With 0 bases clipped from V and 3 bases from J, the junction kept 8 bases outside the gene matches. CDR3 coding DNA: TGCGCCAGCAGCTTGGAGCTGGTAGCGGGACTCTACGAGCAGTACTTC. Its translation is CASSLELVAGLYEQYF.

The table lists this clonotype with many counts. The chain joins TRBV5-1 to TRBJ1-1; D unresolved. CDR3 length: 15 residues. Per the germline V gene, CDR1 is SGHRS and CDR2 is YFSETQ. V lost 4 bases and J lost 3, with 16 bases in between. CDR3 in amino acids: CASSENSGVDTEAFF. For the CDR3, the DNA is TGCGCCAGCAGCGAAAACAGTGGGGTCGACACTGAAGCTTTCTTT. Looking up the rest from reference TRBV5-1 and TRBJ1-1 gives the full variable domain: KAGVTQTPRYLIKTRGQQVTLSCSPISGHRSVSWYQQTPGQGLQFLFEYFSETQRNKGNFPGRFSGRQFSNSRSEMNVSTLELGDSALYLCASSENSGVDTEAFFGQGTRLTVV.

This clonotype was recorded at least ten times. CDR3 sequence (DNA): TGTGCCAGCAGCCCCTTAGGGGGAGCGGGAGGGCCCCTCGATGAGCAGTTCTTC. Amino acid sequence: CASSPLGGAGGPLDEQFF. This chain links TRBV7-6 with TRBJ2-1; 10 bases are shared with TRBD2. This CDR3 comprises 18 residues. The junction had 18 bases not matched to a gene; V was cut back by 5 bases and J by 8 bases. Germline values: CDR1 SGHVS, CDR2 FNYEAQ.

This clonotype occurred many times. The chain has TRBV11-2 and TRBJ2-3; 9 nucleotides align to TRBD2. In germline, CDR1 is SGHAT, CDR2 FQNNGV. Trimming cost V 1 base and J 5 bases; bases outside gene matches: 16. The CDR3 loop spans 19 amino acids. For the CDR3, the DNA is TGTGCCAGCAGCTTAGTTGTTAGCGGGAGTAGCAGGGTAGGAGATACGCAGTATTTT. Protein: CASSLVVSGSSRVGDTQYF.

This clonotype was seen more than once but under ten times. The rearrangement joins TRBV12-3 or TRBV12-4 to TRBJ2-2, with a tentative D call TRBD2 (6 bases). Trimming took 7 bases from V and 5 from J, leaving 8 bases between them. The CDR3 totals 12 residues. CDR3 sequence reads: CASIAGTGELFF. DNA of the CDR3: TGTGCCAGCATCGCGGGAACCGGGGAGCTGTTTTTT.